The 10 T cell receptor beta chains given below trace back to one sample, sequenced in a study of T cell responses to AZD1222 COVID-19 vaccine. The table came from immunoSEQ multiplex PCR; TCRdb's copy has only in-frame clones and leaves some out. This sample has more than 80,000 clones, with 80% to 90% found just once. Sequences were derived from peripheral blood, sampled 28 days after the second AZD1222 dose. These receptors came from an adult who received the AZD1222 COVID-19 vaccine.

The J gene is TRBJ2-2, the V gene TRBV5-1; the D is unclear. V lost 0 bases to trimming and J lost 1 base, with 7 bases between them. The CDR3 loop spans 15 amino acids. The germline V gene has CDR1 SGHRS and CDR2 YFSETQ. The CDR3 sequence is CASSLGFGNTGELFF. DNA for the CDR3: TGCGCCAGCAGCTTGGGGTTTGGGAACACCGGGGAGCTGTTTTTT.

As concerns this clone: The junction does not match germline at one end; this may be a read error. The J gene is TRBJ2-3, the V gene TRBV4-2, with no clear D. Germline V gives CDR1 LGHNA, CDR2 YNFKEQ. The CDR3 has 13 residues. Here the CDR3 reads CASSQLDTNTQYF. In nucleotides, the CDR3 is TGTGCCAGCAGCCAACTAGACACAAATACGCAGTATTTT.

This clone appeared a few times. This chain connects TRBV12-3 or TRBV12-4 to TRBJ2-4; D may match TRBD1 or TRBD2 (6 bases each). The CDR3 is 12 amino acids. The germline V and J ends were trimmed by 6 bases and 15 bases, with 18 bases remaining between them. The DNA of the CDR3 is TGTGCCAGCAGCTACACTGGGGGGCGTTTGTACTTC. Its protein is CASSYTGGRLYF.

V usage is TRBV9 and J usage is TRBJ1-1; D gene uncertain. This CDR3 contains 14 residues. The V end was cut by 3 bases, the J end by 1 base, with 10 bases between. Germline CDR1 and CDR2: SGDLS and YYNGEE. The CDR3 spells CASSEAPQNTEAFF. The CDR3 DNA reads TGTGCCAGCAGCGAGGCCCCCCAGAACACTGAAGCTTTCTTT.

V is TRBV6-5 and J is TRBJ1-2, with 7 bases fitting TRBD1. The J segment lost 6 bases and the V segment lost 5 bases, leaving 6 bases of the junction unmatched. The CDR3 extends over 13 amino acids. Germline V gene data show CDR1 as MNHEY and CDR2 as SVGAGI. DNA for the CDR3: TGTGCCAGCAGTACCAGACAGGGCGATGGCTACACCTTC. It codes for CASSTRQGDGYTF.

The genes are TRBV5-1 and TRBJ1-1; the match to TRBD1 covers 7 bases. V was clipped by 6 bases and J by 5 bases; unmatched bases: 10. CDR1 and CDR2 (germline): SGHRS, YFSETQ. The CDR3 consists of 14 residues. The CDR3: CASTSTGSGTEAFF. The CDR3 DNA follows: TGCGCCAGCACCTCGACAGGGTCCGGGACTGAAGCTTTCTTT.

The gene calls are TRBV6-5 and TRBJ2-7, with TRBD1 as a possible D gene (7 bases). The CDR3 has 15 residues. Trimming cost V 3 bases and J 0 bases, with 12 bases left between them. The germline V gene encodes CDR1 MNHEY and CDR2 SVGAGI. In DNA, the CDR3 is TGTGCCAGCAGTTATTCAGGGGGGAGCTCCTACGAGCAGTACTTC. Translation gives CASSYSGGSSYEQYF.

The chain uses TRBV18 and TRBJ2-7, with TRBD2 matching over 9 bases. V lost 1 base, J lost 6 bases, and 7 bases stayed unmatched. Germline-derived CDR1 and CDR2 are KGHSH and LQKENI. The CDR3 consists of 15 residues. The CDR3 is CASSPQGGGAGEQYF. The CDR3 coding sequence is TGTGCCAGCTCACCACAAGGCGGGGGGGCGGGCGAGCAGTACTTC.

The gene calls are TRBV7-2 and TRBJ2-3; tentatively, D is TRBD2 (5 bases). The CDR3 loop spans 16 amino acids. The ends were cut back, 2 bases at V and 0 bases at J, with 12 bases in the middle. Per germline, CDR1 SGHTA and CDR2 FQGNSA. CDR3 sequence (DNA): TGTGCCAGCAGCTTAATGGACTTTACTAGCACAGATACGCAGTATTTT. This sequence encodes CASSLMDFTSTDTQYF.

V and J are TRBV6-6 and TRBJ1-5; tentatively, D is TRBD1 (6 bases). This CDR3 is built from 14 residues. CDR1 is MNHNY, CDR2 SVGAGI, per germline (reference sequence). Trimming removed 1 base at V and 5 bases at J, with 9 bases between. The CDR3 spells CASSYWTDDQPQHF. In DNA form, the CDR3 reads TGTGCCAGCAGTTACTGGACAGACGATCAGCCCCAGCATTTT.